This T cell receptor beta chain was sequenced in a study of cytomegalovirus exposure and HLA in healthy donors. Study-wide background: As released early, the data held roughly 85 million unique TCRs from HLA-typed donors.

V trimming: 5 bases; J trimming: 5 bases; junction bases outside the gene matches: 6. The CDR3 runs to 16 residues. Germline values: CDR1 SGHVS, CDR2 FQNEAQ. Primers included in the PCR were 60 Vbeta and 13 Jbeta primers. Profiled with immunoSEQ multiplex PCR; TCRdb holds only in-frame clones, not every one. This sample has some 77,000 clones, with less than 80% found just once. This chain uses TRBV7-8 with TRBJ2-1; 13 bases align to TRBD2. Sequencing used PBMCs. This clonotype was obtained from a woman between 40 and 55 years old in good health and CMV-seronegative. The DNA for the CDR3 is TGTGCCAGCAGCCCGAGGGGACTAGCGGGGCACAATGAGCAGTTCTTC. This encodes CASSPRGLAGHNEQFF.